The T cell receptor (beta chain) described here comes from a study of T cell changes during pregnancy in multiple sclerosis. This CDR3 contains 15 residues. Germline V gene data show CDR1 as SGHVS and CDR2 as FNYEAQ. With V trimmed by 3 bases and J by 5 bases, 4 bases remained unmatched. This clone appeared a single time. Clones were sequenced by immunoSEQ multiplex PCR, and TCRdb holds only the in-frame ones, with some missing. The sample yields about 97,000 clones, 90% seen once. This chain connects TRBV7-6 to TRBJ1-4; 9 bases line up with TRBD1. This receptor was taken from a female donor in good health, enrolled as a control in a pregnancy study. The sample here was peripheral blood, taken in the second trimester of pregnancy. The CDR3 is CASSFGQGINEKLFF. DNA of the CDR3: TGTGCCAGCAGCTTCGGACAGGGGATAAATGAAAAACTGTTTTTT.